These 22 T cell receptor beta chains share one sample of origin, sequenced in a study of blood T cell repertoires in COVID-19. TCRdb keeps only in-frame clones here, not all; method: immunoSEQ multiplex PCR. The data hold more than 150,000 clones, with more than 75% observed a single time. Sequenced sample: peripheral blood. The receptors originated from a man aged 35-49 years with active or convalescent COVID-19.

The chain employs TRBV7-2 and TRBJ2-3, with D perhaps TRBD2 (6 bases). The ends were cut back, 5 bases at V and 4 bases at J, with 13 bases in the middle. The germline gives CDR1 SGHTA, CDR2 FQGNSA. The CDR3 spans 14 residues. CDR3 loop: CASSPRLGPDTQYF. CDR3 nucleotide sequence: TGTGCCAGCAGCCCCCGACTAGGCCCAGATACGCAGTATTTT.

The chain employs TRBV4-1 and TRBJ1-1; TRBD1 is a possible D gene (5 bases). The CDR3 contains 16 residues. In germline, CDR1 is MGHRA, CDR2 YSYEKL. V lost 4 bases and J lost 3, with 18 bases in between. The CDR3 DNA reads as TGCGCCAGCAGCCCTCTTTCGGGGGTCACTGACACTGAAGCTTTCTTT. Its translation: CASSPLSGVTDTEAFF.

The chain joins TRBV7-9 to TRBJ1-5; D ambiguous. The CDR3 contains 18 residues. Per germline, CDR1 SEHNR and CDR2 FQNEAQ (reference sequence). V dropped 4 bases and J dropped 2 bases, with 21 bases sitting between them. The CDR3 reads CASSSSRIEGFGNQPQHF. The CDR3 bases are TGTGCCAGCAGCTCTAGCCGGATAGAGGGATTCGGCAATCAGCCCCAGCATTTT.

This CDR3 reads CSDPRRAKRDIQYF. The CDR3 nucleotides read TGCAGCGACCCTCGCAGGGCCAAAAGGGACATTCAGTACTTC. This chain uses TRBV29-1 with TRBJ2-4; possible D gene TRBD1, 5 bases. The CDR3 contains 14 residues. V lost 7 bases and J 8 bases, leaving 21 bases between the germline ends. CDR1 is SQVTM, CDR2 ANQGSEA, per germline.

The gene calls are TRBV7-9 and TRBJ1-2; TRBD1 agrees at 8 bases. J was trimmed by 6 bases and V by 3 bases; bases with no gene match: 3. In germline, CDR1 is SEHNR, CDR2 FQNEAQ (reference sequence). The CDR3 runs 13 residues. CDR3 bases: TGTGCCAGCAGCTTGGTGGGACAGGATGGCTACACCTTC. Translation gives CASSLVGQDGYTF.

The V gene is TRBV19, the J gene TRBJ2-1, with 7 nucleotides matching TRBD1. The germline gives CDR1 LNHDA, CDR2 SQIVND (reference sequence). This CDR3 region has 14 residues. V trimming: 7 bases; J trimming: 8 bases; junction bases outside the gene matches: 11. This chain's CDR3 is CASNYPDRAHEQFF. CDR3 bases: TGTGCCAGTAACTACCCTGACAGGGCTCATGAGCAGTTCTTC.

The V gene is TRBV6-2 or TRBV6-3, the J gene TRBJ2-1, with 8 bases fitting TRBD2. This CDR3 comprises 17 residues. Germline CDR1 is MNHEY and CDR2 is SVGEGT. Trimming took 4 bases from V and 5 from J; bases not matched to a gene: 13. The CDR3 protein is CASSSAQRGTWDNEQFF. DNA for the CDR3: TGTGCCAGCAGTTCGGCACAGCGGGGGACGTGGGACAATGAGCAGTTCTTC.

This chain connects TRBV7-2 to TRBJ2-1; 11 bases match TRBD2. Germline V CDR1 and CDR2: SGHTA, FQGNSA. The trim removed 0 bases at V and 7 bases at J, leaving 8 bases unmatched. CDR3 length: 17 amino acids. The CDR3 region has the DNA TGTGCCAGCAGCTTAGCGCTTCTTAGCGGGGGGGCAAATGAGCAGTTCTTC. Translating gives CASSLALLSGGANEQFF.

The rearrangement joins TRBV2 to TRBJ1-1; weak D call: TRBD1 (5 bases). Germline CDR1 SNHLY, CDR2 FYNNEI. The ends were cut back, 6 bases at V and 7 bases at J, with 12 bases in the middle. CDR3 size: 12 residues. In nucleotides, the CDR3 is TGTGCCAGCAGGCGGACATCAAGTGAAGCTTTCTTT. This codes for CASRRTSSEAFF.

The CDR3 DNA reads TGTGCCAGCAGCTTGGTCAGCAATGAGCAGTTCTTC. Translation: CASSLVSNEQFF. The chain joins TRBV5-4 to TRBJ2-1; D gene unclear. This CDR3 comprises 12 residues. Trimming cost V 0 bases and J 6 bases, with 4 bases left between them. From germline, CDR1 is SGHNT and CDR2 YYREEE (reference sequence).

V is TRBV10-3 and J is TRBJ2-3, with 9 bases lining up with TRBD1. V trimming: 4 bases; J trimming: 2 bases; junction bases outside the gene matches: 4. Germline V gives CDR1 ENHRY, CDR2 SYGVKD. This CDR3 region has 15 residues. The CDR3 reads CAISVGTGTTDTQYF. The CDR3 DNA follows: TGTGCCATCAGTGTTGGGACAGGGACCACAGATACGCAGTATTTT.

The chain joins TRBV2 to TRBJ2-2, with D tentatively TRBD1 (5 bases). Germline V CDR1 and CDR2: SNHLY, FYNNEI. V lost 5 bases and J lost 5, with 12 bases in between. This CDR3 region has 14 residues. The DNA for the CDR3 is TGTGCCAGCAGTCCCAGGGTTCTTACCGGGGAGCTGTTTTTT. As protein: CASSPRVLTGELFF. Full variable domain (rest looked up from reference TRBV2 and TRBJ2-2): EPEVTQTPSHQVTQMGQEVILRCVPISNHLYFYWYRQILGQKVEFLVSFYNNEISEKSEIFDDQFSVERPDGSNFTLKIRSTKLEDSAMYFCASSPRVLTGELFFGEGSRLTVL.

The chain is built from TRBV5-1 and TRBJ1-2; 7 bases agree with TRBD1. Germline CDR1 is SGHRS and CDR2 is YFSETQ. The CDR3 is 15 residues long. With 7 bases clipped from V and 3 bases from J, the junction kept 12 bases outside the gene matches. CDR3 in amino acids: CASSKGQTLDYGYTF. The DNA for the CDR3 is TGCGCCAGCTCTAAGGGACAGACTCTAGACTATGGCTACACCTTC. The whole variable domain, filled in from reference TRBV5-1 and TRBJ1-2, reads KAGVTQTPRYLIKTRGQQVTLSCSPISGHRSVSWYQQTPGQGLQFLFEYFSETQRNKGNFPGRFSGRQFSNSRSEMNVSTLELGDSALYLCASSKGQTLDYGYTFGSGTRLTVV.

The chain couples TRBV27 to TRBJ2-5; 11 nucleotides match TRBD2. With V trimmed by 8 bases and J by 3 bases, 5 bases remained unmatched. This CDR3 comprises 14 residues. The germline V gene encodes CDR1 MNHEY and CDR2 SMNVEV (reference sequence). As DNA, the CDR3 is TGTGCCAGCGGTATACTAGCGGGGGAAGAGACCCAGTACTTC. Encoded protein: CASGILAGEETQYF.

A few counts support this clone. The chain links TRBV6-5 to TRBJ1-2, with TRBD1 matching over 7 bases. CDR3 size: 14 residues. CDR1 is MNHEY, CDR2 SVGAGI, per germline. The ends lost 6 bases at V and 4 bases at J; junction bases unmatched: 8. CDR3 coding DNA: TGTGCCAGCAGGCCACAGGGGATAAGCTATGGCTACACCTTC. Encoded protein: CASRPQGISYGYTF.

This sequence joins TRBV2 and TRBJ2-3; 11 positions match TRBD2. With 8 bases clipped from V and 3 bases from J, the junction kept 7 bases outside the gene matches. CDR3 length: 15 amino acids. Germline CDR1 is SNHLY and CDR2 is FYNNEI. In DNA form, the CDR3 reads TGTGCCAGCTACCTTACTAGCGGGGGAACAGATACGCAGTATTTT. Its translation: CASYLTSGGTDTQYF.

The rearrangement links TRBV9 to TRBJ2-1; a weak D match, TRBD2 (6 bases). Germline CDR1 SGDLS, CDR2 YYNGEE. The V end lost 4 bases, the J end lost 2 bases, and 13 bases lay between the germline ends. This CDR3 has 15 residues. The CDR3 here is CASSITGVTYNEQFF. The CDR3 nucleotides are TGTGCCAGCAGCATCACGGGGGTAACCTACAATGAGCAGTTCTTC.

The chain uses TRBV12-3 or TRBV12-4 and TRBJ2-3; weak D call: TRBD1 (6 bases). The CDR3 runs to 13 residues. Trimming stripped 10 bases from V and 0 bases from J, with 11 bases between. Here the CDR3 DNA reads TGTGCCACCGCGACAGGCAGCACAGATACGCAGTATTTT. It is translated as CATATGSTDTQYF.

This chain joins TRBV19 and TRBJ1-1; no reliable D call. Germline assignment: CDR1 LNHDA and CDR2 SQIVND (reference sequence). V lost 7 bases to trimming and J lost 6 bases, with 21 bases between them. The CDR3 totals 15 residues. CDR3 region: CASKAEWKSMAEAFF. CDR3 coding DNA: TGTGCCAGTAAGGCGGAGTGGAAATCCATGGCTGAAGCTTTCTTT.

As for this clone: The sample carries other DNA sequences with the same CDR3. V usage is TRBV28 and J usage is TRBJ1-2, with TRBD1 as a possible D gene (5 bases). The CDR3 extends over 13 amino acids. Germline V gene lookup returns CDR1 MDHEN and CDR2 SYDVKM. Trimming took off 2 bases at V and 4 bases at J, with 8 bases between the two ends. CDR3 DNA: TGTGCCAGCAGTTTAGGGCAGGGCTATGGCTACACCTTC. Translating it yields CASSLGQGYGYTF.

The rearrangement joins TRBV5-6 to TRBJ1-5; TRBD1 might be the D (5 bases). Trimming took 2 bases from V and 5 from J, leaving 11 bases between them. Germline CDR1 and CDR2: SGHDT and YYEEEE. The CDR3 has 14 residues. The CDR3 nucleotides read TGTGCCAGCAGCTTTGGGACTTGGGATCAGCCCCAGCATTTT. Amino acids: CASSFGTWDQPQHF.

The CDR3 DNA reads TGTGCCAGCAGTGGGGTAGCTTGGGGCGGGGATCAGCCCCAGCATTTT. As protein: CASSGVAWGGDQPQHF. The chain carries TRBV2 and TRBJ1-5; perhaps TRBD1 as D (5 bases). V was shortened by 4 bases and J by 5 bases, with 18 bases between the two germline ends. Germline V gene sequence: CDR1 SNHLY, CDR2 FYNNEI. The CDR3 length is 16 residues.